One and the same sample provided the 5 T cell receptor beta chains below, sequenced in a study of T-cell memory formation after mild COVID-19. TCRdb ran MiXCR on the 5' RACE reads and lists one entry per CDR3 protein. The top ten hold roughly 3.8% of the sample, which has roughly 180,000 distinct CDR3 sequences, around 10% seen once. The sample consisted of PBMCs or a T cell subset sorted from them (not recorded which). The receptors derive from a man aged 18 to 30 who had mild COVID-19 (a few samples of this study predate the infection). Cell type and time point are not known.

This chain uses TRBV18 with TRBJ2-5, with 10 bases matching TRBD1. CDR1 is KGHSH and CDR2 is LQKENI in the germline V gene. Germline trimming cut 3 bases from V and 3 bases from J; bases unmatched to any gene: 7. The CDR3 consists of 16 residues. Written as DNA, the CDR3 is TGTGCCAGCTCACCGCAGACAGGGGGCGGGAAAGAGACCCAGTACTTC. This sequence encodes CASSPQTGGGKETQYF.

This clonotype was counted between two and nine times. The chain is built from TRBV7-2 and TRBJ1-2; possibly TRBD1 for D (6 bases). Trimming took off 1 base at V and 7 bases at J, with 13 bases between the two ends. The CDR3 covers 14 residues. Germline V CDR1 and CDR2: SGHTA, FQGNSA. CDR3 bases: TGTGCCAGCAGCTTAGGCAGGGGTTCTGGTGGCTACACCTTC. Its translation: CASSLGRGSGGYTF.

This chain links TRBV4-3 with TRBJ2-1, with D hard to call. CDR1 LGHNA and CDR2 YSLEER come from the germline V gene. The CDR3 is 12 residues long. Trimming pared 1 base from V and 8 bases from J, leaving 6 bases between. As DNA, the CDR3 is TGCGCCAGCAGCCAAGTTGGTTATGAGCAGTTCTTC. Protein: CASSQVGYEQFF.

In the case of this clonotype: One end of the junction varies from germline; a read error may be responsible. CDR3 in DNA: TGTGCCAGCAGTTTATCGGGGACAGGCCTCTGGGATTTT. Translating gives CASSLSGTGLWDF. The gene calls are TRBV27 and TRBJ1-5; TRBD1 matches 8 bases. This CDR3 contains 13 residues. CDR1 is MNHEY and CDR2 is SMNVEV in the germline V gene (reference sequence).

The CDR3 here is CSVDRETMEEQFF. The CDR3 region has the DNA TGCAGCGTGGACAGGGAGACAATGGAGGAGCAGTTCTTC. This chain links TRBV29-1 with TRBJ2-1, with 8 bases identical to TRBD1. Germline V gene lookup returns CDR1 SQVTM and CDR2 ANQGSEA. CDR3 size: 13 residues. V shed 6 bases and J 10 bases; nucleotides not matched to a gene: 11.